This entry lists 23 T cell receptor beta chains sequenced from one sample in a study of type 1 and type 2 diabetes patients. PCR was run on genomic DNA. The TCR beta CDR3 region was amplified using 30 forward and 13 reverse primers. Each CDR3 protein gets one entry after TCRdb re-called the multiplex PCR reads with MiXCR. The repertoire holds about 270,000 distinct CDR3 sequences, roughly 50% seen once, with roughly 13% in the top ten. The sequencing sample was made of peripheral blood mononuclear cells (PBMCs). Source of these receptors: a man between 18 and 29 years old with type 2 diabetes.

The chain has TRBV7-3 and TRBJ2-7; D remains unclear. Germline CDR1 is SGHTA and CDR2 is FQGTGA. Trimming left V 9 bases short and J 3 bases short, with 15 bases between. This CDR3 spans 13 amino acids. CDR3 nucleotides: TGTGCCAGTAGTATTAGTAGGGACTACGAGCAGTACTTC. It specifies CASSISRDYEQYF.

The gene calls are TRBV7-2 and TRBJ1-5, with no clear D. This CDR3 spans 15 amino acids. Looked up from germline, CDR1 is SGHTA and CDR2 is FQGNSA. V lost 5 bases and J lost 0, with 11 bases in between. The CDR3 spells CASSPLGNSNQPQHF. The CDR3 DNA reads as TGTGCCAGCAGCCCGTTGGGCAATAGCAATCAGCCCCAGCATTTT.

The sample holds a few counts of this clonotype. The CDR3 region has the DNA TGCAGTGCTAGAGTAACCACAACAGGGAGAGGCACTGAAGCTTTCTTT. Protein product: CSARVTTTGRGTEAFF. The V call is TRBV20-1, the J call TRBJ1-1; weak D call: TRBD1 (6 bases). Germline V CDR1 and CDR2: DFQATT, SNEGSKA (reference sequence). The V end lost 1 base, the J end lost 4 bases, and 19 bases lay between the germline ends. This CDR3 region has 16 residues.

The V gene is TRBV19, the J gene TRBJ1-2, with no clear D. Germline lookup yields CDR1 LNHDA and CDR2 SQIVND (reference sequence). Trimming cost V 4 bases and J 7 bases, with 19 bases left between them. This CDR3 has 15 amino acids. The CDR3 coding sequence is TGTGCCAGTAGTACGCCCCGGCAGGTAGTGCGTGGCTACACCTTC. Translation gives CASSTPRQVVRGYTF.

The V call is TRBV12-3 or TRBV12-4, the J call TRBJ1-1; D remains ambiguous. Trimming took off 3 bases at V and 2 bases at J, with 7 bases between the two ends. This CDR3 spans 13 amino acids. The CDR3 DNA follows: TGTGCCAGCAGTTTTGAGCTAAACACTGAAGCTTTCTTT. The encoded protein is CASSFELNTEAFF.

This clonotype was found a few times. This chain connects TRBV9 to TRBJ2-1; D unclear. This CDR3 has 15 residues. V was pared by 0 bases and J by 3 bases, with 10 bases between. Per germline, CDR1 SGDLS and CDR2 YYNGEE. CDR3 in DNA: TGTGCCAGCAGCGTAGTAGGGAATAACTACAATGAGCAGTTCTTC. Translation: CASSVVGNNYNEQFF. The whole variable domain, remainder taken from reference TRBV9 and TRBJ2-1, is DSGVTQTPKHLITATGQRVTLRCSPRSGDLSVYWYQQSLDQGLQFLIQYYNGEERAKGNILERFSAQQFPDLHSELNLSSLELGDSALYFCASSVVGNNYNEQFFGPGTRLTVL.

This rearrangement joins TRBV7-3 to TRBJ2-7; 9 nucleotides line up with TRBD2. V lost 5 bases and J lost 7; bases outside the gene matches: 12. Germline CDR1 SGHTA, CDR2 FQGTGA. The CDR3 runs to 15 residues. The CDR3 DNA reads as TGTGCCAGCAGCCCTCCACGTAGCGGGAGAGGGGAGCAGTACTTC. Amino acids: CASSPPRSGRGEQYF.

V gene TRBV27 combines with J gene TRBJ1-1, with 8 bases lining up with TRBD1. Germline V lookup: CDR1 MNHEY, CDR2 SMNVEV (reference sequence). Trimming cost V 5 bases and J 0 bases; bases outside gene matches: 2. The CDR3 is made up of 14 amino acids. The CDR3 DNA reads TGTGCCAGCAGTCGGGACAGGCTGAACACTGAAGCTTTCTTT. Protein product: CASSRDRLNTEAFF.

V gene TRBV4-1 combines with J gene TRBJ1-2; no definite D call. The CDR3 totals 13 residues. Germline V gene lookup returns CDR1 MGHRA and CDR2 YSYEKL. Trimming removed 2 bases from V and 6 bases from J, with 10 bases in between. Written as DNA, the CDR3 is TGCGCCAGCAGCCAACATGAAAGCCATGGCTACACCTTC. The encoded protein is CASSQHESHGYTF.

The chain uses TRBV2 and TRBJ1-1; perhaps TRBD1 as D (6 bases). CDR3 size: 11 residues. In germline, CDR1 is SNHLY, CDR2 FYNNEI. Trimming left V 7 bases short and J 8 bases short, with 11 bases between. The DNA for the CDR3 is TGTGCCAGCATTCAAGACAGGGAAGCTTTCTTT. It is translated as CASIQDREAFF.

This chain links TRBV28 with TRBJ2-7; 11 bases line up with TRBD2. J gave up 5 bases and V 5 bases, and 5 bases lay outside the gene matches. Germline lookup yields CDR1 MDHEN and CDR2 SYDVKM. CDR3 length: 14 residues. CDR3 region: CASSRLAGIHEQYF. CDR3 DNA: TGTGCCAGCAGTCGACTAGCGGGAATTCACGAGCAGTACTTC.

The CDR3 DNA follows: TGTGCCAGTAGTATAGGGGCAGGGATGGACACTGAAGCTTTCTTT. Amino acid sequence: CASSIGAGMDTEAFF. The chain couples TRBV19 to TRBJ1-1; TRBD1 might be the D (5 bases). Germline loops: CDR1 LNHDA, CDR2 SQIVND (reference sequence). The CDR3 is made up of 15 amino acids. The ends were cut back, 1 base at V and 3 bases at J, with 12 bases in the middle.

This clonotype was detected many times. The chain employs TRBV10-1 and TRBJ1-4, with D tentatively TRBD1 (5 bases). V gave up 4 bases and J gave up 8 bases, with 17 bases separating them. The CDR3 spans 15 residues. Germline assignment: CDR1 WNHNN and CDR2 SYGVQD (reference sequence). The CDR3 bases are TGCGCCAGCAGTGGGGAGAAGGGGTCGGAGGAAAAACTGTTTTTT. Amino acids: CASSGEKGSEEKLFF.

This sequence joins TRBV20-1 and TRBJ2-3; D is undetermined. The germline V and J ends were trimmed by 1 base and 0 bases, with 5 bases remaining between them. CDR3 length equals 13 residues. Germline CDR1 and CDR2: DFQATT and SNEGSKA (reference sequence). CDR3 sequence (DNA): TGCAGTGCTAGAGCCGGGAGCACAGATACGCAGTATTTT. Its translation is CSARAGSTDTQYF.

This clonotype was observed a handful of times. The J gene is TRBJ2-3, the V gene TRBV20-1; D may be TRBD1 (6 bases). In germline, CDR1 is DFQATT, CDR2 SNEGSKA (reference sequence). V lost 7 bases, J lost 4 bases, and 12 bases lay in between. The CDR3 has 12 residues. The CDR3 protein is CSGQDGADTQYF. As DNA, the CDR3 is TGCAGTGGACAGGACGGGGCAGATACGCAGTATTTT.

This clonotype was found once. The chain recombines TRBV19 with TRBJ2-5; 7 nucleotides line up with TRBD2. V dropped 8 bases and J dropped 5; count of bases not matched to a gene: 8. In germline, CDR1 is LNHDA, CDR2 SQIVND (reference sequence). The CDR3 runs to 13 residues. The CDR3 DNA sequence: TGTGCCAGTGGGGCGGGAGCTAGGGAGACCCAGTACTTC. Translation gives CASGAGARETQYF.

V usage is TRBV6-4 and J usage is TRBJ2-1; D is possibly TRBD2 (5 bases). The length of the CDR3 is 15 residues. V was trimmed by 5 bases and J by 4 bases, leaving 15 bases between them. In germline, CDR1 is MRHNA, CDR2 SNTAGT. The DNA of the CDR3 is TGTGCCAGCAGTCCCGCCCCAGGCGGGTACAATGAGCAGTTCTTC. The encoded protein is CASSPAPGGYNEQFF.

This clonotype was found a few times. V gene TRBV5-1 combines with J gene TRBJ2-7; either TRBD1 or TRBD2 may fit D (5 bases each). Germline assignment: CDR1 SGHRS and CDR2 YFSETQ. The CDR3 runs to 15 residues. V dropped 1 base and J dropped 6 bases, with 17 bases sitting between them. CDR3 sequence (DNA): TGCGCCAGCAGCTTGAGGGTGACGGGGCCTTCCGAGCAGTACTTC. Its protein is CASSLRVTGPSEQYF.

The chain employs TRBV7-3 and TRBJ2-7; D perhaps matches TRBD1 (6 bases). V was shortened by 11 bases and J by 2 bases, with 22 bases between the two germline ends. The CDR3 is made up of 15 amino acids. The germline V gene encodes CDR1 SGHTA and CDR2 FQGTGA. The CDR3 sequence: CAGKWGPPPTYEQYF. For the CDR3, the DNA is TGTGCCGGCAAGTGGGGGCCCCCCCCTACCTACGAGCAGTACTTC.

This chain uses TRBV7-8 with TRBJ2-1, with TRBD1 matching 12 bases. The germline gives CDR1 SGHVS, CDR2 FQNEAQ. This CDR3 is built from 19 residues. V was pared by 5 bases and J by 6 bases, with 17 bases of the junction left unmatched. In nucleotides, the CDR3 is TGTGCCAGCAGCCTAGGAGGGACAGGGGGCCGGAGGATGCTCAATGAGCAGTTCTTC. The encoded protein is CASSLGGTGGRRMLNEQFF. The full variable domain, rest sourced from reference TRBV7-8 and TRBJ2-1, is GAGVSQSPRYKVAKRGQDVALRCDPISGHVSLFWYQQALGQGPEFLTYFQNEAQLDKSGLPSDRFFAERPEGSVSTLKIQRTQQEDSAVYLCASSLGGTGGRRMLNEQFFGPGTRLTVL.

This sequence joins TRBV7-2 and TRBJ2-7; 8 bases line up with TRBD2. The CDR3 is 13 residues long. Per the germline V gene, CDR1 is SGHTA and CDR2 is FQGNSA. The ends lost 6 bases at V and 2 bases at J; junction bases unmatched: 3. The CDR3 coding sequence is TGTGCCAGCAGGCCGGGGGGGGCCTACGAGCAGTACTTC. Translation: CASRPGGAYEQYF.

The chain couples TRBV7-9 to TRBJ2-5, with 8 bases that match TRBD2. The J call is in doubt because the DNA end fits TRBJ2-7 better. CDR3 length: 16 residues. From germline, CDR1 is SEHNR and CDR2 FQNEAQ (reference sequence). The CDR3: CASSLSPGTRTLEQYF. DNA of the CDR3: TGTGCCAGCAGCTTAAGCCCCGGGACTAGAACCCTCGAGCAGTACTTC.

The chain is built from TRBV7-8 and TRBJ1-2; D unclear. CDR1 SGHVS and CDR2 FQNEAQ come from the germline V gene. The CDR3 spans 13 residues. Trimming left V 3 bases short and J 0 bases short, with 5 bases between. CDR3 nucleotide sequence: TGTGCCAGCAGCTTCCACACTAACTATGGCTACACCTTC. Residues: CASSFHTNYGYTF.